This entry concerns a single T cell receptor (beta chain). These data originate in a study of blood T cell repertoires in COVID-19. Study background: Nucleic acid was either cDNA or gDNA, and it came from T cells, B-cell-depleted T cells, or PBMCs.

V lost 4 bases and J 4 bases, leaving 11 bases between the germline ends. The CDR3 contains 13 residues. The germline CDR1 and CDR2 sequences are SGHTA and FQGNSA. Per the study methods: Amplified reference gene primers provided the basis for estimating nucleated cell counts. Generated by immunoSEQ multiplex PCR, the TCRdb table keeps only in-frame clones and is missing some. For V, J and clone size, that table is used; D and trimming come from the DNA. Of about 300,000 clones listed, around 86% are singletons. The specimen was peripheral blood. This chain joins TRBV7-2 and TRBJ2-7; tentatively, D is TRBD2 (5 bases). The receptor was derived from a man between 65 and 80 years old with acute or convalescent COVID-19. CDR3 sequence reads: CASSSGSGYEQYF. CDR3 nucleotide sequence: TGTGCCAGCAGCTCCGGGTCGGGATACGAGCAGTACTTC. Variable domain in full (rest from reference TRBV7-2 and TRBJ2-7): GAGVSQSPSNKVTEKGKDVELRCDPISGHTALYWYRQSLGQGLEFLIYFQGNSAPDKSGLPSDRFSAERTGGSVSTLTIQRTQQEDSAVYLCASSSGSGYEQYFGPGTRLTVT.